This TCR beta chain came from a study of T cells in tumors after PD-1 blockade. Looking at the study overall: No patient had prior checkpoint blockade, systemic immunosuppression, or radiotherapy within 4 weeks. Treatment was either pembrolizumab 200 mg every 3 weeks or cemiplimab 350 mg every 2 weeks. A subset received ongoing vismodegib 150 mg daily alongside anti-PD-1 therapy. Study results and limitations: Roughly 40% of tumor TCR clonotypes were also found in blood.

TCRdb's table, derived via immunoSEQ multiplex PCR, lists solely in-frame clones and lacks some. The sample has more than 40,000 clones, roughly 80% seen once. Concerning this clone itself: Its antigen is unidentified.

The source of this sequence is a human donor with basal cell carcinoma. Sequencing was performed on PBMCs, taken before anti-PD-1 treatment.

CDR3 in amino acids: CASSEARAEAFF. The CDR3 nucleotides are TGTGCCAGCAGTGAAGCGAGGGCTGAAGCTTTCTTT. J is TRBJ1-1 and V is TRBV2; D not certain. Trimming shortened V by 0 bases and J by 6 bases, and 5 bases separated the two germline ends. The CDR3 runs to 12 residues. Per germline, CDR1 SNHLY and CDR2 FYNNEI.